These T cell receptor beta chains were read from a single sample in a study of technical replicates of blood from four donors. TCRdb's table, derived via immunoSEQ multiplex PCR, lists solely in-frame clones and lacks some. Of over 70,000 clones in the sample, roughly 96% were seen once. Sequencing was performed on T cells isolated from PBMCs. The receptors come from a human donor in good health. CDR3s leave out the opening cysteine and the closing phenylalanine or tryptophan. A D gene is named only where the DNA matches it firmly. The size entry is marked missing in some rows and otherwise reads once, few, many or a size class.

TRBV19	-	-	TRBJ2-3	ASSPLSALDTQY
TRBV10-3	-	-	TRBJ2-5	AIGHDRGGPSETQY
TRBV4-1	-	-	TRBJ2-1	ASSQDGWGSGYNEQF
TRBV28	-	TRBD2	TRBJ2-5	ASSMNRRTSGVQETQY
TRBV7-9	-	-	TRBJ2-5	ATGGGHTAPYDEETQY
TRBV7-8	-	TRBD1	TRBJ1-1	ASSSNLPGQGWWNTEAF
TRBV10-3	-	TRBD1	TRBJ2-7	AISFTGTGDYEQY
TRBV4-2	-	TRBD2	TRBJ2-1	ASSWTSGGGNEQF
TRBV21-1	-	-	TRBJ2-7	ASSNEGDTTSYEQY
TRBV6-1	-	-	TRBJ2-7	ASTREWSYEQY
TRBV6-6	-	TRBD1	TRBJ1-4	ASSYVSTGTNEKLF
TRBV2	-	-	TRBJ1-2	ASSDNPGNYGYT
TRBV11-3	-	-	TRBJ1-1	ASSPPGYEAF
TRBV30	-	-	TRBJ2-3	AWSWGRDTQY
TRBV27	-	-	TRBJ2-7	ASSLAPPYEQY
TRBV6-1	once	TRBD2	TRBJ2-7	ASTGWTGGSHEQY
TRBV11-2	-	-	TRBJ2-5	ASSIGGETQY
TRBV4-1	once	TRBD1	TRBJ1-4	ASSQPGTGEQELF
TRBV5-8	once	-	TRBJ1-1	ASSLVSQGTEAF
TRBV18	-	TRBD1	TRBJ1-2	ASSSPDGQGYGYT
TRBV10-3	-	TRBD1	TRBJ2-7	AITDRSLYEQY
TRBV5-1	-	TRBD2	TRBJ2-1	ASSLPGRDYLAGVSSYNEQF
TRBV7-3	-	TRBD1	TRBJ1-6	ASSYTGGGSPLH
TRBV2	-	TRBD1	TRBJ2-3	ASSAQGKGDTQY
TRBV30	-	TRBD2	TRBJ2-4	AWSVTRTSGGAWGDIQY
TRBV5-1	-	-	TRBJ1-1	ASSLAGGFDGEAF
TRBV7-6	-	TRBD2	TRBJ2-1	ASSSSRLAVSYNEQF
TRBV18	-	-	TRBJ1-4	ASSRDKYEKLF
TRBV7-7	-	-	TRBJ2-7	ASSLSRGYEQY
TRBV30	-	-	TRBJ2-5	AWSRNQETQY
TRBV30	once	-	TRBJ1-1	AWSPTRGTEAF
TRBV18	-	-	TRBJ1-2	ASSPGGFWSYT
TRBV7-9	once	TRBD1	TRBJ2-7	ASSTQGPYEQY
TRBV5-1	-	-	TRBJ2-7	ASSLGTTNFGEQY
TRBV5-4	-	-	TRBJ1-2	ASSWSTGPPWGYT
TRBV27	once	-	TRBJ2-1	ASNLIGTGDNEQF
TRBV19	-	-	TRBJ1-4	ASSIGQARGEKLF
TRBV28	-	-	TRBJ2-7	ASGQFPSYEQY
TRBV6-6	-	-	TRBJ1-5	ASRVRPDGNQPQH
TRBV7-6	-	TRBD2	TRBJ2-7	ASSLASWEGREQY
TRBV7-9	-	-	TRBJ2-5	ASSVRREETQY
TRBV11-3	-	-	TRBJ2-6	ASSLRTASSGANVLT
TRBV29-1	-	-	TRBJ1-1	SVVGNTEAF
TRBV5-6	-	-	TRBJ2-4	ASSFYSPAKNIQY
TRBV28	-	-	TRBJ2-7	ATNLPDSYYEQY